This section outlines one T cell receptor beta chain sequence together with its context. The antigen is undetermined. In the same sample, other DNA sequences code for this CDR3. In the PCR, 60 Vbeta and 13 Jbeta primers were used. Some clones are missing from TCRdb's copy, which holds only in-frame ones; the method was immunoSEQ multiplex PCR. The sample includes some 120,000 clones. Among the donors, all were healthy bone marrow donors. Though probably carrying unrecorded immune exposures, donors were nominally healthy at sampling. The data stem from a study of cytomegalovirus exposure and HLA in healthy donors. V gave up 6 bases and J gave up 8 bases; unmatched junction bases: 6. Germline assignment: CDR1 MNHNY and CDR2 SVGAGI (reference sequence). The CDR3 length is 15 residues. Overall study results and limits: V- and J-gene trimming in TCR beta was tied to a missense DCLRE1C variant by an analysis performed later. Some segments of the V type, notably TRBV6-2 and TRBV6-3, were excluded as indistinguishable.

V and J are TRBV6-6 and TRBJ2-1, with 14 bases lining up with TRBD2. The TCR comes from a man between 40 and 49 years old in good health and CMV-seronegative. The source material was PBMCs. CDR3 coding DNA: TGTGCCAGCAGACCCGGACTAGCGGGGGGCGATGAGCAGTTCTTC. It encodes CASRPGLAGGDEQFF.